This T cell receptor beta chain was captured by sequencing in a study of T cell repertoires in cytomegalovirus infection. Study-level background: Both CMV infection and a matching HLA type were indicated by public TCR beta signatures. The study, taken as a whole, reports: The study identified carriers of CMV plus the relevant HLA from cumulative public TCR beta family frequency. Ex vivo responses were dominated by HLA-C-restricted CMV-specific TCR beta clonotypes.

TCRdb fed the reads into MiXCR, producing one record per CDR3 protein. The table shows 90,000 to 130,000 distinct CDR3 sequences, with about 9.5% occurring only once. In this sample, this clonotype turned up many times. Its target is unknown. V was clipped by 5 bases and J by 5 bases, with 16 bases between them. The V gene's germline CDR1 is SEHNR and CDR2 FQNEAQ (reference sequence). The CDR3 runs to 14 residues. This chain uses TRBV7-9 with TRBJ2-7; no firm D call. Material: PBMCs, sequenced either directly or after in vitro stimulation (not recorded which). This TCR was recovered from a human donor in good health (CMV status not recorded). Some clones in this sample may be carry-over from other donors' samples. The CDR3 spells CASSPSRVIDEQYF. In nucleotides, the CDR3 is TGTGCCAGCAGCCCGAGTCGGGTGATCGACGAGCAGTACTTC.